This T cell receptor beta chain was profiled in a study of cytomegalovirus exposure and HLA in healthy donors. Whole-study findings and limits: Listed as cytomegalovirus-associated were over 150 TCR beta chains.

Vbeta (60) and Jbeta (13) primers were used in the PCR. The method was immunoSEQ multiplex PCR; TCRdb's version includes in-frame clones alone and lacks a portion of them. The sample holds about 130,000 clones, roughly 78% seen once. The germline V and J ends were trimmed by 4 bases and 7 bases, with 7 bases remaining between them. The CDR3 has 11 residues. The germline CDR1 and CDR2 sequences are SGHTA and FQGNSA. Notes on this clone: Its antigen is not known. This CDR3 is also generated by other DNA sequences in the sample.

Donors had nominal health at sampling but likely had unrecorded immune exposures. Sequenced input: PBMCs. The clonotype originates from a man aged 25 to 40 in good health and CMV-seronegative. This chain uses TRBV7-2 with TRBJ2-5; D not resolved. This CDR3 is CASSYSGTQYF. CDR3 in DNA: TGTGCCAGCAGCTACTCGGGGACCCAGTACTTC.